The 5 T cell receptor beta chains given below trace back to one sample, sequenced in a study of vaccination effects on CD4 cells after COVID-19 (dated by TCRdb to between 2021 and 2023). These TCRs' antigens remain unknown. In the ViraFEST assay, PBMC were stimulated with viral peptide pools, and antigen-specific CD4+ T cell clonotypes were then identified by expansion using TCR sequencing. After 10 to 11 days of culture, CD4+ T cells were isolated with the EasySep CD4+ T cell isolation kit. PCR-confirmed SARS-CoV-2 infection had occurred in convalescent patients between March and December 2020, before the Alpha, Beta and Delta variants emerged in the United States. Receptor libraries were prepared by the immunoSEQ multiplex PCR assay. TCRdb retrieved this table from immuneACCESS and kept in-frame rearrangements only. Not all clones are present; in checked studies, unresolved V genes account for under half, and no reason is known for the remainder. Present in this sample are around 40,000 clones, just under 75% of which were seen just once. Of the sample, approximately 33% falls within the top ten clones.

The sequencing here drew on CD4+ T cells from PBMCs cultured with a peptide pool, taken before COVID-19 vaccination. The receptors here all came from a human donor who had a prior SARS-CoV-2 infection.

CDR3 DNA: TGTGCCAGCTCACCACGTAACCCAGCTAACTATGGCTACACCTTC. Translating gives CASSPRNPANYGYTF. The chain is built from TRBV18 and TRBJ1-2; D is unresolved. From germline, CDR1 is KGHSH and CDR2 LQKENI. The CDR3 sequence is 15 residues long. Trimming removed 1 base from V and 0 bases from J, with 9 bases in between.

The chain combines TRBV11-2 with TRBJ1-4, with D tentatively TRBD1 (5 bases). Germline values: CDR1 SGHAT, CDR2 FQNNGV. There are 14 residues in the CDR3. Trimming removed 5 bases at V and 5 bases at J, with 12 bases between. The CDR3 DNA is TGTGCCAGCAGCCCCCGTGGGGGAAATGAAAAACTGTTTTTT. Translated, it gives CASSPRGGNEKLFF.

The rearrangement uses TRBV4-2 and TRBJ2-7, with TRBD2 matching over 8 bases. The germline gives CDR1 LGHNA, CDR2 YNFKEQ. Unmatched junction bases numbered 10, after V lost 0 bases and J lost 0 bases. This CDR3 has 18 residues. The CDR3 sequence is CASSQDASGGTSSYEQYF. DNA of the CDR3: TGTGCCAGCAGCCAAGATGCCAGCGGGGGTACCAGCTCCTACGAGCAGTACTTC.

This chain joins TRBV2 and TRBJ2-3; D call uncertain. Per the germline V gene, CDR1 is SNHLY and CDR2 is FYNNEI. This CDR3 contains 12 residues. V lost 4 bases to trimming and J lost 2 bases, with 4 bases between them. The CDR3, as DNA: TGTGCCAGCAGTGTCTCCACAGATACGCAGTATTTT. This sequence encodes CASSVSTDTQYF.

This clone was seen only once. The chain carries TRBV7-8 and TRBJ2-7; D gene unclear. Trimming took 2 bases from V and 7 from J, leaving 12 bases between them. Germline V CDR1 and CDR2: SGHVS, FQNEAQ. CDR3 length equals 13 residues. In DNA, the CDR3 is TGTGCCAGCAGCTTACTTGGGCGTTTTGAGCAGTACTTC. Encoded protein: CASSLLGRFEQYF.